The clone carrying this T cell receptor (beta chain) was detected only a few times. The antigen is undetermined. The sample is drawn from a study of beta chain features in type 1 diabetes. Expressed TCRB transcripts were sequenced after all isolated RNA was converted to cDNA. Here immunoSEQ multiplex PCR was the method, and the copy in TCRdb shows in-frame clones only, minus some. The sample has about 260,000 clones, approximately 25% seen once. Study-wide points: Among all four CD4+ subsets, Type 1 diabetes patients had TCRB CDR3s that were moderately but significantly shorter.

The material sequenced was naive CD4+ T cells from blood. The clonotype comes from a young woman with type 1 diabetes.

The CDR3 region has the DNA TGTGCCATTGGGGAGGCTTCTGGGGCCAACGTCCTGACTTTC. Its protein product is CAIGEASGANVLTF. This chain connects TRBV13 to TRBJ2-6; a possible D gene is TRBD2 (6 bases). This CDR3 has 14 residues. Per germline, CDR1 PRHDT and CDR2 FYEKMQ (reference sequence). Trimming removed 10 bases from V and 1 base from J, with 11 bases in between.